These T cell receptor beta chains were read from a single sample in a study of T-cell reconstitution after alpha-beta-depleted transplantation in children. MiXCR was run by TCRdb on the PCR reads, yielding one entry per CDR3 protein. The table includes fewer than 450,000 distinct CDR3 sequences, about a sixth detected once. The source material was PBMCs, mostly from graft donor cells, sampled 360 days after TCRalphabeta/CD19-depleted stem cell transplant. Receptors were obtained from a male patient between 2 and 10 years old who had a stem cell transplant for acute lymphoblastic leukemia, so the T cells may come from the graft donor. The CDR3 runs from the conserved cysteine through the conserved F or W. Not all rows give a size; the values are once, few, many and, for expanded clones, a class.

v_call clone_size cdr3_aa
TRBV4-1 few CANSLYPPGALVTEAFF
TRBV10-3 . CAISVEGKYNEQFF
TRBV25-1 . CASSGWTGLKDEKLFF
TRBV4-2 few CASSQDSQFTDTQYF
TRBV11-2 . CASRLGRGGTSTDTQYF
TRBV28 . CASSWTNNSPLHF
TRBV4-1 . CASSSQSGPRGDGYTF
TRBV20-1 many CSASPAGEDTQYF
TRBV20-1 . CSAEEREKRTDTQYF
TRBV5-1 . CASSLSGVEAFF
TRBV4-1 . CASSQPGVSGRGTDTQYF
TRBV3-1 . CASSRIVHQQPQHF
TRBV5-1 once CASSPGQGANTGELFF
TRBV4-1 many CASSQDNRALGETQYF
TRBV9 few CASSVAGGDQETQYF
TRBV6-6 few CASSREGRETQYF
TRBV24-1 few CATSDPPYNEQFF
TRBV29-1 few CSVPSGVETQYF
TRBV2 . CASLGFDTQYF
TRBV10-3 . CAINHSGDRRAGELFF
TRBV28 . CASSLSRNPGTDTQYF
TRBV11-2 . CASSPRARGGYEQYF
TRBV4-1 few CASSQVGLGFEKLFF
TRBV6-2/TRBV6-3 . CASSRTSGRARIQYF
TRBV10-3 few CAISGSRTGDNSPLHF
TRBV7-9 . CASSPPGTSGTGELFF
TRBV20-1 few CSARGGLAPLYNEQFF
TRBV28 few CASSRDNFSNQPQHF
TRBV3-1 . CASSHSVGEQFF
TRBV28 . CASNAGGWWQETQYF
TRBV20-1 many CSARDPRVNTEAFF
TRBV7-2 . CASSLARWEGNDTQYF
TRBV28 few CASSLRTEETQYF
TRBV7-2 . CASSSRAGGRATDTQYF
TRBV6-5 few CASSYLTESSYNEQFF
TRBV28 few CASSYTYTGELFF
TRBV29-1 few CSVSPTDWNTGELFF
TRBV20-1 . CNASSGTSGRSYEQYF
TRBV29-1 . CSVRQVQTYEQYF
TRBV18 . CASSTDSNNEQFF
TRBV4-2 few CASSQDPGPRDEQFF
TRBV28 . CASSSSGGSWYEAFF
TRBV11-1 many CASSIAGGSSSGANVLTF
TRBV3-1 . CASSQEASGVRGTYEQYF
TRBV20-1 many CSAFHGDTQYF
TRBV11-2 few CASSLVGNRDLYF
TRBV15 many CATSRGTRPLNEQFF